These 10 T cell receptor beta chains originate from one sample sequenced in a study of T cell repertoires in cytomegalovirus infection. MiXCR, applied by TCRdb to the reads, yields one record per CDR3 protein. The table includes hundreds of thousands of distinct CDR3 sequences, 18% detected once. The source material was PBMCs. The receptors stem from a human donor in good health (CMV status not recorded). Some clones in this sample may be carry-over from other donors' samples.

This clonotype was counted a few times. J is TRBJ2-5 and V is TRBV5-4, with 7 bases fitting TRBD2. CDR1 is SGHNT, CDR2 YYREEE, per germline (reference sequence). The CDR3 consists of 17 residues. J lost 5 bases, V lost 4 bases, and 17 bases had no gene match. CDR3 in amino acids: CASSVGRGRGRRETQYF. CDR3 in DNA: TGTGCCAGCAGCGTCGGCCGGGGTCGCGGGAGAAGGGAGACCCAGTACTTC. Drawing the rest from reference TRBV5-4 and TRBJ2-5, the complete variable domain is ETGVTQSPTHLIKTRGQQVTLRCSSQSGHNTVSWYQQALGQGPQFIFQYYREEENGRGNFPPRFSGLQFPNYSSELNVNALELDDSALYLCASSVGRGRGRRETQYFGPGTRLLVL.

CDR3: CSATFGRAVYGYTF. CDR3 bases: TGCAGTGCTACCTTTGGAAGGGCAGTCTATGGCTACACCTTC. V usage is TRBV20-1 and J usage is TRBJ1-2; D call uncertain. CDR1 and CDR2 from the germline V gene are DFQATT and SNEGSKA (reference sequence). Trimming took 4 bases from V and 4 from J, leaving 16 bases between them. The CDR3 extends over 14 amino acids.

This rearrangement joins TRBV12-3 or TRBV12-4 to TRBJ2-7; the D gene is possibly TRBD2 (5 bases). This CDR3 comprises 14 residues. Trimming removed 6 bases at V and 0 bases at J, with 12 bases between. CDR3 residues: CASSRTTTSYEQYF. Here the CDR3 DNA reads TGTGCCAGCAGCCGAACGACTACCTCCTACGAGCAGTACTTC.

This sequence joins TRBV7-6 and TRBJ2-1; tentatively, D is TRBD2 (6 bases). Trimming left V 0 bases short and J 6 bases short, with 9 bases between. The germline V gene encodes CDR1 SGHVS and CDR2 FNYEAQ. This CDR3 is built from 14 residues. Written as DNA, the CDR3 is TGTGCCAGCAGCTTAGCCCGGGAGCTCAATGAGCAGTTCTTC. Translating gives CASSLARELNEQFF. Looking up the rest from reference TRBV7-6 and TRBJ2-1 gives the full variable domain: GAGVSQSPRYKVTKRGQDVALRCDPISGHVSLYWYRQALGQGPEFLTYFNYEAQQDKSGLPNDRFSAERPEGSISTLTIQRTEQRDSAMYRCASSLARELNEQFFGPGTRLTVL.

This clonotype was picked up a small number of times. DNA of the CDR3: TGCGCCAGCAGCCAATACCTTCGGGACTCTACGGATGAGCAGTTCTTC. Translation: CASSQYLRDSTDEQFF. The chain uses TRBV4-3 and TRBJ2-1; weak D call: TRBD2 (6 bases). Germline CDR1 is LGHNA and CDR2 is YSLEER. This CDR3 has 16 residues. Deletions cut 2 bases from V and 8 bases from J, with 19 bases between.

Many counts were recorded for this clonotype. The V and J genes are TRBV29-1 and TRBJ2-5; possibly TRBD1 for D (5 bases). The CDR3 extends over 12 amino acids. Germline CDR1 SQVTM, CDR2 ANQGSEA. Trimming cost V 7 bases and J 5 bases, with 14 bases left between them. The CDR3: CSGGRPPETQYF. For the CDR3, the DNA is TGCAGCGGGGGCAGGCCCCCGGAGACCCAGTACTTC.

In its sample, this clonotype was seen many times. This chain joins TRBV7-2 and TRBJ2-3; tentative D call: TRBD2 (6 bases). Germline V gene data show CDR1 as SGHTA and CDR2 as FQGNSA. V gave up 1 base and J gave up 0 bases, with 11 bases separating them. The CDR3 length is 16 residues. The CDR3 reads CASSLVGGPSTDTQYF. CDR3 DNA sequence: TGTGCCAGCAGCTTAGTCGGGGGTCCAAGCACAGATACGCAGTATTTT.

This clonotype came up many times. The chain joins TRBV12-3 or TRBV12-4 to TRBJ2-3, with D maybe TRBD2 (5 bases). This CDR3 has 13 residues. V lost 4 bases and J 0 bases, leaving 5 bases between the germline ends. The CDR3 region is CASSWTSTDTQYF. In DNA form, the CDR3 reads TGTGCCAGCAGTTGGACTAGCACAGATACGCAGTATTTT.

This clonotype was recorded a few times. The chain couples TRBV11-2 to TRBJ2-5; 7 bases line up with TRBD2. Trimming at V came to 3 bases and at J to 1 base, leaving 5 bases not matched to a gene. The CDR3 spans 15 residues. Germline V gives CDR1 SGHAT, CDR2 FQNNGV. The CDR3 sequence: CASSFWGGGQETQYF. The DNA for the CDR3 is TGTGCCAGCAGCTTTTGGGGGGGGGGCCAAGAGACCCAGTACTTC.

In this sample, this clonotype turned up many times. The V gene is TRBV7-8, the J gene TRBJ2-3; D may be TRBD1 (6 bases). Germline V gives CDR1 SGHVS, CDR2 FQNEAQ. V was trimmed by 5 bases and J by 4 bases, leaving 13 bases between them. The CDR3 totals 14 residues. CDR3 bases: TGTGCCAGCAGCCAGTGGGGGCAGGCAGATACGCAGTATTTT. Protein: CASSQWGQADTQYF.